This entry lists 16 T cell receptor beta chains sequenced from one sample in a study of shared clonotypes between healthy human individuals (dated by TCRdb to the early 2020s). Libraries were built with the immunoSEQ multiplex PCR assay. Drawn from immuneACCESS, this table holds only the in-frame rearrangements with V and J called that TCRdb kept. Clones are partly lost; checked studies trace under half to an unresolved V gene and leave the rest unexplained. A total of 800,000 or so clones appear in this sample, approximately 97% of them only once. Less than 0.3% of the sample rests with the top ten. CD8 naive samples were CD45RO-negative cells positively selected for CCR7, giving a CD45RA+CCR7+ population that excluded TemRA cells. Specimen: naive CD8+ T cells sorted from blood. The cell subset or site label corresponds to: CD45RA+CCR7+. Receptors originate from a man aged 30 to 45 in good health.

This clone was counted a single time. V and J are TRBV27 and TRBJ1-4; D possibly corresponds to TRBD1 (6 bases). Trimming took off 3 bases at V and 0 bases at J, with 11 bases between the two ends. Germline V gene lookup returns CDR1 MNHEY and CDR2 SMNVEV (reference sequence). The CDR3 runs to 16 residues. This chain's CDR3 is CASSLTGPATNEKLFF. In DNA, the CDR3 is TGTGCCAGCAGTTTGACAGGCCCAGCAACTAATGAAAAACTGTTTTTT. Full variable domain (missing parts from reference TRBV27 and TRBJ1-4): EAQVTQNPRYLITVTGKKLTVTCSQNMNHEYMSWYRQDPGLGLRQIYYSMNVEVTDKGDVPEGYKVSRKEKRNFPLILESPSPNQTSLYFCASSLTGPATNEKLFFGSGTQLSVL.

The chain uses TRBV11-2 and TRBJ2-1; D may correspond to TRBD1 or TRBD2 (5 bases each). Looked up from germline, CDR1 is SGHAT and CDR2 is FQNNGV. Trimming took 2 bases from V and 8 from J, leaving 22 bases between them. CDR3 size: 17 residues. The CDR3 coding sequence is TGTGCCAGCAGCTTACGGGCTAGGGGCGGGTTTGTCGATGAGCAGTTCTTC. This encodes CASSLRARGGFVDEQFF.

J is TRBJ2-6 and V is TRBV9; D remains unclear. V shed 0 bases and J shed 3 bases, with 1 base lying between them. Per the germline V gene, CDR1 is SGDLS and CDR2 is YYNGEE. This CDR3 region has 13 residues. The CDR3 DNA reads as TGTGCCAGCAGCGTAGTTGGGGCCAACGTCCTGACTTTC. This gives the protein CASSVVGANVLTF.

The count of this clone is one. The rearrangement links TRBV29-1 to TRBJ2-7; D might be TRBD2 (6 bases). CDR3 length equals 13 residues. The germline gives CDR1 SQVTM, CDR2 ANQGSEA. The V and J ends lost 3 bases and 4 bases respectively, with 13 bases between them. CDR3 DNA: TGCAGCGTTGATGAGGAGGGAAGTTACGAGCAGTACTTC. It encodes CSVDEEGSYEQYF.

CDR3 in amino acids: CASSTPIGQGARYEQYF. The CDR3 DNA sequence: TGTGCCAGCAGCACCCCTATTGGACAGGGGGCCCGCTACGAGCAGTACTTC. The chain has TRBV7-9 and TRBJ2-7, with 11 nucleotides matching TRBD1. In germline, CDR1 is SEHNR, CDR2 FQNEAQ (reference sequence). V lost 5 bases and J lost 3; bases outside the gene matches: 12. This CDR3 is built from 17 residues.

V gene TRBV7-9 combines with J gene TRBJ2-2; 9 bases map to TRBD2. J lost 7 bases, V lost 5 bases, and 17 bases had no gene match. The CDR3 contains 18 residues. Germline V gene lookup returns CDR1 SEHNR and CDR2 FQNEAQ (reference sequence). The CDR3 loop reads CASSPPRGVAGANGELFF. Here the CDR3 DNA reads TGTGCCAGCAGCCCCCCCCGCGGAGTAGCGGGAGCAAACGGGGAGCTGTTTTTT.

The chain joins TRBV6-1 to TRBJ1-5; D possibly corresponds to TRBD1 (6 bases). In germline, CDR1 is MNHNS, CDR2 SASEGT. The CDR3 has 14 residues. V was cut by 10 bases and J by 9 bases, with 22 bases left in between. CDR3 loop: CATSPGTRGRPQHF. CDR3 nucleotides: TGTGCCACTTCCCCCGGGACAAGGGGTCGGCCCCAGCATTTT.

The chain employs TRBV7-6 and TRBJ2-7; D is unclear. The CDR3 sequence is 13 residues long. With 4 bases removed from V and 3 bases from J, the gap between germline ends came to 10 bases. Germline lookup yields CDR1 SGHVS and CDR2 FNYEAQ. The CDR3 DNA reads TGTGCCAGCAGCTATATGTTAGACTACGAGCAGTACTTC. Its translation is CASSYMLDYEQYF.

This sequence joins TRBV28 and TRBJ2-3; D call uncertain. In germline, CDR1 is MDHEN, CDR2 SYDVKM. This CDR3 contains 13 residues. V dropped 4 bases and J dropped 8 bases, with 13 bases sitting between them. The CDR3 region is CASSSLSPRTQYF. The DNA of the CDR3 is TGTGCCAGCAGTTCACTATCCCCGCGTACGCAGTATTTT. Filled out from reference TRBV28 and TRBJ2-3, the complete variable domain reads DVKVTQSSRYLVKRTGEKVFLECVQDMDHENMFWYRQDPGLGLRLIYFSYDVKMKEKGDIPEGYSVSREKKERFSLILESASTNQTSMYLCASSSLSPRTQYFGPGTRLTVL.

V is TRBV28 and J is TRBJ1-1, with unresolved D. V lost 5 bases and J 3 bases, leaving 13 bases between the germline ends. The CDR3 loop spans 14 amino acids. CDR1 and CDR2 from the germline V gene are MDHEN and SYDVKM. CDR3 DNA: TGTGCCAGCAGTCTAGAGGACCTACACACTGAAGCTTTCTTT. Translated, it gives CASSLEDLHTEAFF.

The chain recombines TRBV29-1 with TRBJ2-2, with TRBD1 matching 9 bases. The CDR3 loop spans 17 amino acids. Germline trimming cut 6 bases from V and 8 bases from J; bases unmatched to any gene: 19. Germline lookup yields CDR1 SQVTM and CDR2 ANQGSEA. The CDR3 sequence is CSVEISSGTGSLGELFF. The CDR3 coding sequence is TGCAGCGTCGAAATATCTAGTGGGACAGGGTCGTTAGGGGAGCTGTTTTTT.

The chain combines TRBV14 with TRBJ2-1; D not certain. V lost 4 bases to trimming and J lost 2 bases, with 12 bases between them. The length of the CDR3 is 15 residues. Germline CDR1 is SGHDN and CDR2 is FVKESK. The CDR3 region is CASSPYRSPYNEQFF. The CDR3 nucleotides read TGTGCCAGCAGCCCGTACCGGAGCCCCTACAATGAGCAGTTCTTC.

The rearrangement joins TRBV6-5 to TRBJ2-1, with TRBD2 as a possible D gene (5 bases). Germline assignment: CDR1 MNHEY and CDR2 SVGAGI. Between the trimmed V and J ends, which lost 0 bases and 9 bases, there was a span of 15 bases. There are 15 residues in the CDR3. CDR3 sequence reads: CASSYSSGGPGEQFF. The CDR3 bases are TGTGCCAGCAGTTACTCGAGTGGAGGTCCGGGTGAGCAGTTCTTC.

V gene TRBV9 combines with J gene TRBJ2-3, with D perhaps being TRBD1 or TRBD2 (5 bases each). CDR1 and CDR2 (germline): SGDLS, YYNGEE. This CDR3 comprises 14 residues. The V and J ends lost 4 bases and 2 bases respectively, with 11 bases between them. This CDR3 is CASSPRGDTDTQYF. The CDR3, as DNA: TGTGCCAGCAGCCCTCGGGGCGACACAGATACGCAGTATTTT. Full variable domain (outside the CDR3, taken from reference TRBV9 and TRBJ2-3): DSGVTQTPKHLITATGQRVTLRCSPRSGDLSVYWYQQSLDQGLQFLIQYYNGEERAKGNILERFSAQQFPDLHSELNLSSLELGDSALYFCASSPRGDTDTQYFGPGTRLTVL.

The chain joins TRBV7-9 to TRBJ1-2; maybe TRBD1 (6 bases). This CDR3 region has 12 residues. The germline CDR1 and CDR2 sequences are SEHNR and FQNEAQ (reference sequence). The ends were cut back, 5 bases at V and 6 bases at J, with 10 bases in the middle. This chain's CDR3 is CASSTGTNGYTF. CDR3 coding DNA: TGTGCCAGCAGCACCGGGACAAATGGCTACACCTTC.

V gene TRBV2 combines with J gene TRBJ2-7, with a tentative D call TRBD1 (6 bases). Germline CDR1 and CDR2: SNHLY and FYNNEI. Trimming stripped 9 bases from V and 3 bases from J, with 12 bases between. The CDR3 totals 12 residues. The CDR3 loop is CASETGNYEQYF. CDR3 nucleotide sequence: TGTGCCAGTGAAACAGGGAACTACGAGCAGTACTTC. Full variable domain (missing parts from reference TRBV2 and TRBJ2-7): EPEVTQTPSHQVTQMGQEVILRCVPISNHLYFYWYRQILGQKVEFLVSFYNNEISEKSEIFDDQFSVERPDGSNFTLKIRSTKLEDSAMYFCASETGNYEQYFGPGTRLTVT.